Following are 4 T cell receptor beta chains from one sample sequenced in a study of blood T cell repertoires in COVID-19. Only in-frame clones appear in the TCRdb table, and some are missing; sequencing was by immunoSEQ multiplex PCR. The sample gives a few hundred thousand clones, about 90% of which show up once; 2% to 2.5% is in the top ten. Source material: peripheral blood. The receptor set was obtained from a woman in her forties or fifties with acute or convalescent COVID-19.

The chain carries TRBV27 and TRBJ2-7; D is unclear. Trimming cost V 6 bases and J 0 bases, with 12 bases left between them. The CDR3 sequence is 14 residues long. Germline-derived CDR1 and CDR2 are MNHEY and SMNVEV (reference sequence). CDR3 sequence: CASSPAGGSYEQYF. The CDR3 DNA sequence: TGTGCCAGCAGCCCTGCTGGCGGCTCCTACGAGCAGTACTTC.

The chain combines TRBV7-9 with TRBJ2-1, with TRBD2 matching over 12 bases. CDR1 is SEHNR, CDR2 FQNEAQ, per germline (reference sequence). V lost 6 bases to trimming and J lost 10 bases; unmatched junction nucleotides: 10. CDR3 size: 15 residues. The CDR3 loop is CASSLTSGGTGEQFF. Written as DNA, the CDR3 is TGTGCCAGCAGTCTGACTAGCGGGGGAACGGGGGAGCAGTTCTTC.

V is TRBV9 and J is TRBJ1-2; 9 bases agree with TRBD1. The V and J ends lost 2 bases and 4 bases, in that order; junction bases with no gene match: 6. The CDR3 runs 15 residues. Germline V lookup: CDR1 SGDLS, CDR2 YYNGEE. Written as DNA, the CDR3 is TGTGCCAGCAGCGTGGGACAGGGTAGACTCTATGGCTACACCTTC. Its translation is CASSVGQGRLYGYTF.

CDR3 coding DNA: TGTGCCAGCACCGTTGCGACAGGGTCAGCTGGAAACACCATATATTTT. Protein product: CASTVATGSAGNTIYF. The rearrangement uses TRBV5-5 and TRBJ1-3, with 7 bases identical to TRBD1. Germline assignment: CDR1 SGHKS and CDR2 YYEKEE (reference sequence). CDR3 length equals 16 residues. Trimming took 6 bases from V and 2 from J; bases not matched to a gene: 11.